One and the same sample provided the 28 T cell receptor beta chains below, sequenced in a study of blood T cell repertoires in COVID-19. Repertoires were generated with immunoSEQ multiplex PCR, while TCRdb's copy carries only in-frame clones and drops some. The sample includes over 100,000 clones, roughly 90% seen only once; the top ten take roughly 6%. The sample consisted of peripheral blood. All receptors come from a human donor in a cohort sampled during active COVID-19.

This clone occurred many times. The CDR3 spells CAISEVGSGYEQYF. Here the CDR3 DNA reads TGTGCCATCAGTGAGGTAGGGTCGGGGTACGAGCAGTACTTC. The chain carries TRBV10-3 and TRBJ2-7; D is perhaps TRBD2 (5 bases). This CDR3 comprises 14 residues. Trimming left V 2 bases short and J 4 bases short, with 12 bases between. Germline V gives CDR1 ENHRY, CDR2 SYGVKD.

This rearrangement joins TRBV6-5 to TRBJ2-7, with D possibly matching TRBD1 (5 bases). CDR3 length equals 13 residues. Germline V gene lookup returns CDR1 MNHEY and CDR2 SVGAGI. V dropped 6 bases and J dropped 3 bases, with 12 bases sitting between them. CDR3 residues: CASRDSFLYEQYF. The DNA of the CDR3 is TGTGCCAGCAGAGACAGCTTCCTCTACGAGCAGTACTTC.

The CDR3 coding sequence is TGTGCCAGCAGTTACTCGAATGAGGGGGGGTATCAGCCCCAGCATTTT. Its protein is CASSYSNEGGYQPQHF. The V call is TRBV6-2 or TRBV6-3, the J call TRBJ1-5, with D possibly matching TRBD1 (6 bases). CDR1 and CDR2 from the germline V gene are MNHEY and SVGEGT. The CDR3 totals 16 residues. V was trimmed by 0 bases and J by 5 bases, leaving 14 bases between them.

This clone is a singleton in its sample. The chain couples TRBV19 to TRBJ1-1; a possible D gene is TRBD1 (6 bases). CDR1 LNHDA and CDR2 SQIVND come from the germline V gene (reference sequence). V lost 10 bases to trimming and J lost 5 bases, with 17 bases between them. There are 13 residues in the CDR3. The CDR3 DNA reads TGTGCCACGAAAGCAGGGGCGGGTACTGAAGCTTTCTTT. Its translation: CATKAGAGTEAFF.

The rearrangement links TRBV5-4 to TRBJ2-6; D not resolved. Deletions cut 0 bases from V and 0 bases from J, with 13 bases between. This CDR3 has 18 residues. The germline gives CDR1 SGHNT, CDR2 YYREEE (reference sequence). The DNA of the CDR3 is TGTGCCAGCAGCTTGGTTGGCCTTTTAAACTCTGGGGCCAACGTCCTGACTTTC. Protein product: CASSLVGLLNSGANVLTF.

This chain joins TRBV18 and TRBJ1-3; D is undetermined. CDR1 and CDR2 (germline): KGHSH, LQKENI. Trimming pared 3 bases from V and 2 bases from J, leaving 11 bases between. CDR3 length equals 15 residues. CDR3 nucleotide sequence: TGTGCCAGCTCACCCCAGAAGGGAGCTGGAAACACCATATATTTT. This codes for CASSPQKGAGNTIYF.

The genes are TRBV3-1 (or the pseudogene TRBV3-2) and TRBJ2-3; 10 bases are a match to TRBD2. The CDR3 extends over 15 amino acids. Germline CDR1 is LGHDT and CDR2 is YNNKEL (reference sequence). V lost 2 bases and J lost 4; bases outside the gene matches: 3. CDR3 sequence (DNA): TGTGCCAGCAGCCAACAGCGGGAGGGCCCAGATACGCAGTATTTT. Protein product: CASSQQREGPDTQYF.

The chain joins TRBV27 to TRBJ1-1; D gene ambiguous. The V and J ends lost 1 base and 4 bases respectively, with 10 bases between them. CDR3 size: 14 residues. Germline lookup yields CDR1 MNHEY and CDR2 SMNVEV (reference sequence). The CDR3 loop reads CASSLFSSSTEAFF. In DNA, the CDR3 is TGTGCCAGCAGTTTATTCAGTTCCTCCACTGAAGCTTTCTTT.

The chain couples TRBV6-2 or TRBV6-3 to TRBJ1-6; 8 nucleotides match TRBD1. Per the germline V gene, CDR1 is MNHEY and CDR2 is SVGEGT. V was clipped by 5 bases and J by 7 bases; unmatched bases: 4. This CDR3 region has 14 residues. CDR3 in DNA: TGTGCCAGCAGTAGGGGACAGGTCAATTCACCCCTCCACTTT. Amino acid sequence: CASSRGQVNSPLHF.

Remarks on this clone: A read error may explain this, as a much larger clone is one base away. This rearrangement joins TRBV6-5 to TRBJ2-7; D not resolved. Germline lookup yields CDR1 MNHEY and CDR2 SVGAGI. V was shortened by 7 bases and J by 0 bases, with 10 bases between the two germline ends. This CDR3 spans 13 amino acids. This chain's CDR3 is CASNSSLSYEQYF. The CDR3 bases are TGTGCCAGCAATTCCTCACTCTCCTACGAGCAGTACTTC.

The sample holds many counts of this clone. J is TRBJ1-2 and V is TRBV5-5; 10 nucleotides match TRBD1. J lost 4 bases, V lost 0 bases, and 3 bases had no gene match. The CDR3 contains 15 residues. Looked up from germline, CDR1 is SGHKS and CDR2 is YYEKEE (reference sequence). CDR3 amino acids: CASSLGGQGGYGYTF. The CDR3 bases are TGTGCCAGCAGCTTGGGAGGACAGGGGGGCTATGGCTACACCTTC.

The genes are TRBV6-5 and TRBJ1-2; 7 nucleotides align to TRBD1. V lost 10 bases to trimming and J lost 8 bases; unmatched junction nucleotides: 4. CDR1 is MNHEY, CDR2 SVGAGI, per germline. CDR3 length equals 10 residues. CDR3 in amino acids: CATYRGGYTF. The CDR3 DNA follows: TGTGCCACCTACAGGGGCGGCTACACCTTC.

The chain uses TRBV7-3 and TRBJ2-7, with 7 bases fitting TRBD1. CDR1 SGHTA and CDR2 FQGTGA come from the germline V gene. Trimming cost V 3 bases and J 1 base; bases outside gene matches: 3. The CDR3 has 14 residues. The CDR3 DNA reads TGTGCCAGCAGCTTCACACAGGGGTCCTACGAGCAGTACTTC. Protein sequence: CASSFTQGSYEQYF. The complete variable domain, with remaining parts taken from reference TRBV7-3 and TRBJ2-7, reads GAGVSQTPSNKVTEKGKYVELRCDPISGHTALYWYRQSLGQGPEFLIYFQGTGAADDSGLPNDRFFAVRPEGSVSTLKIQRTERGDSAVYLCASSFTQGSYEQYFGPGTRLTVT.

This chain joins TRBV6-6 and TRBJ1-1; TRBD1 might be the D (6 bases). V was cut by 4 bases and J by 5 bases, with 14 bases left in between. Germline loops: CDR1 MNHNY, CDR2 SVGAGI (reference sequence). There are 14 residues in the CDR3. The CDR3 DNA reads TGTGCCAGCAGTTTGCAGACAGGTTGGACTGAAGCTTTCTTT. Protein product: CASSLQTGWTEAFF.

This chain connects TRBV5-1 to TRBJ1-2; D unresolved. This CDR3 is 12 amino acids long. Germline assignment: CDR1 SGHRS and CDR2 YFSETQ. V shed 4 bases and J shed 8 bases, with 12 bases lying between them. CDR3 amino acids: CASSPDSFGYTF. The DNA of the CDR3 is TGCGCCAGCAGCCCGGACTCGTTCGGCTACACCTTC.

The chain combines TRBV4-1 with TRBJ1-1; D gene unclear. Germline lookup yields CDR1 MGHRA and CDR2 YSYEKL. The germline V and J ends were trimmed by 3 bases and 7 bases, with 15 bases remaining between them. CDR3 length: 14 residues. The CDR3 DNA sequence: TGCGCCAGCAGCCAGGAAAACAGCAATCTTGAAGCTTTCTTT. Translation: CASSQENSNLEAFF.

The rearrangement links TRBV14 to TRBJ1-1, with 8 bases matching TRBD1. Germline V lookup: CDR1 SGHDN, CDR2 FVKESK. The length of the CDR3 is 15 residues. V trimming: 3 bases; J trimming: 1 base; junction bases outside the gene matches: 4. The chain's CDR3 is CASSHLTGANTEAFF. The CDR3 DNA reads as TGTGCCAGCAGCCACCTGACAGGGGCGAACACTGAAGCTTTCTTT.

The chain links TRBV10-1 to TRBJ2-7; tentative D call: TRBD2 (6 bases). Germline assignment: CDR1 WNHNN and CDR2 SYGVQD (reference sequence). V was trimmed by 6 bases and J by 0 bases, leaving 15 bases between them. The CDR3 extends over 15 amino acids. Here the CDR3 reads CASSAGTSSSYEQYF. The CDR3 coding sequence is TGCGCCAGCAGCGCCGGGACTTCGAGCTCCTACGAGCAGTACTTC.

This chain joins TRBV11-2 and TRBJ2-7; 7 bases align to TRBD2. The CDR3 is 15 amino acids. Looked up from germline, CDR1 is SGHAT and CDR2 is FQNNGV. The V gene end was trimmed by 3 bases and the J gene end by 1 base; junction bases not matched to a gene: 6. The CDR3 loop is CASSFLGGESYEQYF. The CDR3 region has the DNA TGTGCCAGCAGCTTTTTGGGGGGGGAGTCCTACGAGCAGTACTTC.

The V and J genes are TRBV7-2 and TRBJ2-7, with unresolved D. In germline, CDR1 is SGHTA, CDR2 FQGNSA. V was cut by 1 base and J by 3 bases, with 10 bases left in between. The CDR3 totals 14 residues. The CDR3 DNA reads TGTGCCAGCAGCTTAGGGTTTCGTAGCTACGAGCAGTACTTC. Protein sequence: CASSLGFRSYEQYF.

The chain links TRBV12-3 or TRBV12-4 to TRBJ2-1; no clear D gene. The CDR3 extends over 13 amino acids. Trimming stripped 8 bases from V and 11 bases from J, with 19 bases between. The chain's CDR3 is CASGSATIVKQFF. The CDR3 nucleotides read TGTGCCAGCGGATCCGCGACAATAGTAAAGCAGTTCTTC.

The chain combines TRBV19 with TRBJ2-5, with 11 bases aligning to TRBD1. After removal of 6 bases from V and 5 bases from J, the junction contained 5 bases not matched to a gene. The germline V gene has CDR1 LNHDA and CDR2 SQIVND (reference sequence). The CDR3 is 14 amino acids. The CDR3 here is CASSRTGGWETQYF. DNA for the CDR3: TGTGCCAGTAGCCGGACAGGGGGCTGGGAGACCCAGTACTTC.

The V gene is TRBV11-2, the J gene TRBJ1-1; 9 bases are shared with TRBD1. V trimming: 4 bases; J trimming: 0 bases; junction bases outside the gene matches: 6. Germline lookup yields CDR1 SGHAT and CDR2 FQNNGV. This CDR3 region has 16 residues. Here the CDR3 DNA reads TGTGCCAGCAGCTCCGGACAGGGGATAATGAACACTGAAGCTTTCTTT. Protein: CASSSGQGIMNTEAFF.

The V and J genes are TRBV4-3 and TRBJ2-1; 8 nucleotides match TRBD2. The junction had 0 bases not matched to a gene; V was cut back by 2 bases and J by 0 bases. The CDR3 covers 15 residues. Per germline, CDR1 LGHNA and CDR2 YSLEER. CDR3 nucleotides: TGCGCCAGCAGCCAAAGCGGGGGCTCCTACAATGAGCAGTTCTTC. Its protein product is CASSQSGGSYNEQFF.

In DNA form, the CDR3 reads TGTGCCAGCAGCTTAGGAGGCGTGGCAGTTCGAACCTTC. Translation: CASSLGGVAVRTF. This rearrangement joins TRBV11-2 to TRBJ1-2; D remains unclear. The V end lost 1 base, the J end lost 14 bases, and 17 bases lay between the germline ends. The CDR3 sequence is 13 residues long. Looked up from germline, CDR1 is SGHAT and CDR2 is FQNNGV.

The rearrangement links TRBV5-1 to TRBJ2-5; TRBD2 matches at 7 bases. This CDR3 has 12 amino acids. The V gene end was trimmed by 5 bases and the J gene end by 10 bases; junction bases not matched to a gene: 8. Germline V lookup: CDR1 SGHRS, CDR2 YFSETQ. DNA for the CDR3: TGCGCCAGCAGACATGGTGGGGGGGACCAGTACTTC. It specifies CASRHGGGDQYF.

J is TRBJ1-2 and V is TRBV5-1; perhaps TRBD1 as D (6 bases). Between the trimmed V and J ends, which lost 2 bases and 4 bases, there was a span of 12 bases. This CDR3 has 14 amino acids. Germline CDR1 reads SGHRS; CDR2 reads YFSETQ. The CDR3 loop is CASSFGGQTYGYTF. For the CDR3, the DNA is TGCGCCAGCAGCTTCGGTGGACAGACCTATGGCTACACCTTC. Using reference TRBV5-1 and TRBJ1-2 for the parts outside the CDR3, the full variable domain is KAGVTQTPRYLIKTRGQQVTLSCSPISGHRSVSWYQQTPGQGLQFLFEYFSETQRNKGNFPGRFSGRQFSNSRSEMNVSTLELGDSALYLCASSFGGQTYGYTFGSGTRLTVV.

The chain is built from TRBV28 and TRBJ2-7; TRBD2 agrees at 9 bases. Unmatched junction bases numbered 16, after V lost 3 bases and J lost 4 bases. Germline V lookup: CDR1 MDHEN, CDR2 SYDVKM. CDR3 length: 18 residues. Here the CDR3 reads CASSFPTAGGTYRYEQYF. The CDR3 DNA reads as TGTGCCAGCAGTTTTCCCACGGCGGGAGGGACTTACCGGTACGAGCAGTACTTC. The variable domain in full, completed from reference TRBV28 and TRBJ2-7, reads DVKVTQSSRYLVKRTGEKVFLECVQDMDHENMFWYRQDPGLGLRLIYFSYDVKMKEKGDIPEGYSVSREKKERFSLILESASTNQTSMYLCASSFPTAGGTYRYEQYFGPGTRLTVT.